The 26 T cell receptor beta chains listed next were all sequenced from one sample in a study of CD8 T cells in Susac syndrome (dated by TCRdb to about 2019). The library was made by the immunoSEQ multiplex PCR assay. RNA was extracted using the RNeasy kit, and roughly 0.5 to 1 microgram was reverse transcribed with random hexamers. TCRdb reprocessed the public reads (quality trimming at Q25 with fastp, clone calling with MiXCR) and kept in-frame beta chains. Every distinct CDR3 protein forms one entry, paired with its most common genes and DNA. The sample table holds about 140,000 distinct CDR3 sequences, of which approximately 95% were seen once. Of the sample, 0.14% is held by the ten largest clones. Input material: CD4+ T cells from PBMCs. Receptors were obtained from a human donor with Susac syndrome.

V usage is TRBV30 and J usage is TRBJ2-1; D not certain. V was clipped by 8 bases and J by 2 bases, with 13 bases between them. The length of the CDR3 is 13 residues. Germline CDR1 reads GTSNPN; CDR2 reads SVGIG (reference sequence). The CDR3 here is CAANLAAYNEQFF. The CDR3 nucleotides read TGTGCCGCAAACCTTGCGGCCTACAATGAGCAGTTCTTC.

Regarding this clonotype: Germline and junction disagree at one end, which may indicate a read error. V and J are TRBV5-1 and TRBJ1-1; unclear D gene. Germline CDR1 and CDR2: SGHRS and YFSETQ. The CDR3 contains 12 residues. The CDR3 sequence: CASSLDSQLPLF. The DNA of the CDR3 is TGCGCCAGCAGCTTGGACAGCCAATTACCTCTCTTT.

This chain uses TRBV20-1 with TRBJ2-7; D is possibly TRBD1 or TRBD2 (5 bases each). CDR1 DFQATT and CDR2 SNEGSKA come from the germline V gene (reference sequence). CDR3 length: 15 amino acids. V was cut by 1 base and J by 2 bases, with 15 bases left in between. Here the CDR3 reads CSARAQSGTAYEQYF. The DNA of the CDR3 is TGCAGTGCTAGAGCCCAGTCCGGGACGGCCTACGAGCAGTACTTC.

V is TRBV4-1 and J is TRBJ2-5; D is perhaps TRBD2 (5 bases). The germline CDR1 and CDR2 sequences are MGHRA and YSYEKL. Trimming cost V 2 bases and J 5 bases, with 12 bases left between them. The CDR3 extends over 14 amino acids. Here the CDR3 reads CASSQQHGVETQYF. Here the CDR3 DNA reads TGCGCCAGCAGCCAACAACACGGGGTGGAGACCCAGTACTTC.

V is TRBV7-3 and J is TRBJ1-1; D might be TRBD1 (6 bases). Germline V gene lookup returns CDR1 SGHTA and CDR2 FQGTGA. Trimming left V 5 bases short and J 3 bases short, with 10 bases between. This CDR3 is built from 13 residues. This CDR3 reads CASSQQGDTEAFF. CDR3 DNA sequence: TGTGCCAGCAGCCAACAGGGAGACACTGAAGCTTTCTTT.

The CDR3 loop is CATSGTAGGQFF. DNA for the CDR3: TGTGCCACCAGTGGGACCGCCGGTGGGCAGTTCTTC. The V call is TRBV24-1, the J call TRBJ2-1, with D unresolved. The CDR3 runs to 12 residues. The V gene lost 5 bases and the J gene lost 12 bases, with 13 bases spanning the gap. Per the germline V gene, CDR1 is KGHDR and CDR2 is SFDVKD.

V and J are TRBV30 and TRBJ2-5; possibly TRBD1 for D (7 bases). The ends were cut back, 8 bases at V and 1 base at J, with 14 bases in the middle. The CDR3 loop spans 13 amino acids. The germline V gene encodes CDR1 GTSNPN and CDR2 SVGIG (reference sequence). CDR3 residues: CARGGTAQETQYF. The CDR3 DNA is TGTGCCCGAGGCGGGACAGCCCAAGAGACCCAGTACTTC.

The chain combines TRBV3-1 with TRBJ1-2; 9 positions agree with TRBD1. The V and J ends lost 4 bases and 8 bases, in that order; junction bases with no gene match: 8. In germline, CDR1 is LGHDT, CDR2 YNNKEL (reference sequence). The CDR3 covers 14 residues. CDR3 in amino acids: CASSLPGQGRGYTF. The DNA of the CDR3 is TGTGCCAGCAGCCTCCCGGGACAGGGTAGGGGCTACACCTTC.

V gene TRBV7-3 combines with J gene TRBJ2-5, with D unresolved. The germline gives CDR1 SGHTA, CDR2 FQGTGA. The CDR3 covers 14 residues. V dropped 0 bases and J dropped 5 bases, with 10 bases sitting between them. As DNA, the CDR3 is TGTGCCAGCAGCTTAACCCGGAATGCGGAGACCCAGTACTTC. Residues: CASSLTRNAETQYF.

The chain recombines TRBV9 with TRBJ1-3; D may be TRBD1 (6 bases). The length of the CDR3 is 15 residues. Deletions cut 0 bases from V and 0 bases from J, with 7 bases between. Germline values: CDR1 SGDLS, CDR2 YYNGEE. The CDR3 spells CASSVGTVSGNTIYF. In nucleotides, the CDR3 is TGTGCCAGCAGCGTAGGGACAGTCTCTGGAAACACCATATATTTT.

CDR3 sequence (DNA): TGTGCCAGCAGTCTTGGACTGTGGGGGTCCGAGCAGTACTTC. Amino acid sequence: CASSLGLWGSEQYF. This sequence joins TRBV12-3 or TRBV12-4 and TRBJ2-7; D may be TRBD1 or TRBD2 (5 bases each). This CDR3 contains 14 residues. Trimming removed 5 bases at V and 6 bases at J, with 17 bases between.

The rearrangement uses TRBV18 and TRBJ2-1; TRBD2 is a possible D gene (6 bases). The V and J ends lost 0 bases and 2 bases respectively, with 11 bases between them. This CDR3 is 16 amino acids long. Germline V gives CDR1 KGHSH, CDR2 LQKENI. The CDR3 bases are TGTGCCAGCTCACCACCGGGAGGCTACCCCTACAATGAGCAGTTCTTC. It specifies CASSPPGGYPYNEQFF.

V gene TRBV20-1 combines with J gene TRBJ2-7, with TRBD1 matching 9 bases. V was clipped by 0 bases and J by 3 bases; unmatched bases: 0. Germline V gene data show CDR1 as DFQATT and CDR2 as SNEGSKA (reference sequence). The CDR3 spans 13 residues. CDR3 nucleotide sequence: TGCAGTGCTAGAGAGGACAGGGGCTACGAGCAGTACTTC. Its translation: CSAREDRGYEQYF.

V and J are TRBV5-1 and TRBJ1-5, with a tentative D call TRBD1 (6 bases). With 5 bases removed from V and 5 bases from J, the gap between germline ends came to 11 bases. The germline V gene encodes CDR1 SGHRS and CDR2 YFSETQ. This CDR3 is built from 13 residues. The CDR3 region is CASRAGVDQPQHF. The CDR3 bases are TGCGCCAGCAGGGCAGGGGTCGATCAGCCCCAGCATTTT. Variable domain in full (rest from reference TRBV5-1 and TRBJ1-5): KAGVTQTPRYLIKTRGQQVTLSCSPISGHRSVSWYQQTPGQGLQFLFEYFSETQRNKGNFPGRFSGRQFSNSRSEMNVSTLELGDSALYLCASRAGVDQPQHFGDGTRLSIL.

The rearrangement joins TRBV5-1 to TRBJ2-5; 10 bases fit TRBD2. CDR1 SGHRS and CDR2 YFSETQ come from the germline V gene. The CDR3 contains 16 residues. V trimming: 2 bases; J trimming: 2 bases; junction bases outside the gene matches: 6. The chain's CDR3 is CASSFVGLAQQETQYF. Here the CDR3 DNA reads TGCGCCAGCAGCTTCGTGGGACTAGCGCAACAAGAGACCCAGTACTTC.

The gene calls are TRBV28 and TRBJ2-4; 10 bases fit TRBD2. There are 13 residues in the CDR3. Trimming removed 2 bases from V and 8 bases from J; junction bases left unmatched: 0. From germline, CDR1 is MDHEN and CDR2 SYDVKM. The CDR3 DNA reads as TGTGCCAGCAGTTTAACTAGCGGGGACATTCAGTACTTC. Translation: CASSLTSGDIQYF. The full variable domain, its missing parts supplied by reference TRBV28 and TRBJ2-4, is DVKVTQSSRYLVKRTGEKVFLECVQDMDHENMFWYRQDPGLGLRLIYFSYDVKMKEKGDIPEGYSVSREKKERFSLILESASTNQTSMYLCASSLTSGDIQYFGAGTRLSVL.

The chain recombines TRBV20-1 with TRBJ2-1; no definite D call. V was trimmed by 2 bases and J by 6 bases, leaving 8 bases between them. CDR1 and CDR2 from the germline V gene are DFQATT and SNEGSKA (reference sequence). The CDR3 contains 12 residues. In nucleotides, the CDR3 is TGCAGTGCTAGATTTGCTGGCAATGAGCAGTTCTTC. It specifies CSARFAGNEQFF.

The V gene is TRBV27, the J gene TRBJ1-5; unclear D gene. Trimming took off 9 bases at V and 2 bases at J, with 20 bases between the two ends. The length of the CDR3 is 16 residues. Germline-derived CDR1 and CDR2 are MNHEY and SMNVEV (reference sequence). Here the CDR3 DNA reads TGTGCCAGAGCCGGCGAGGGTGGAAATGGCAATCAGCCCCAGCATTTT. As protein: CARAGEGGNGNQPQHF.

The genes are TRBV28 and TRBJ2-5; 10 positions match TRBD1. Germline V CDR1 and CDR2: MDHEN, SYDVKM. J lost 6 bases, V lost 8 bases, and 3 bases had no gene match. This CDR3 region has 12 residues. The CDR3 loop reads CASGDRGQTQYF. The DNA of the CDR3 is TGTGCCAGCGGGGACAGGGGTCAGACCCAGTACTTC.

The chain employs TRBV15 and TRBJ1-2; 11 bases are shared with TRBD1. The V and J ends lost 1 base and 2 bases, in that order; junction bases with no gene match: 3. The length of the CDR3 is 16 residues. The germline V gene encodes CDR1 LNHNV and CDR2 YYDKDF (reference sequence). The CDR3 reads CATSRGTGGINYGYTF. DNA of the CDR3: TGTGCCACCAGCAGAGGGACAGGGGGCATAAACTATGGCTACACCTTC.

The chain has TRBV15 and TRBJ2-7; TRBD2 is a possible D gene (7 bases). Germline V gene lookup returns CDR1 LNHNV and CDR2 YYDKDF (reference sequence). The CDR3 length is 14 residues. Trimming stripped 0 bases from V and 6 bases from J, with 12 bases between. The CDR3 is CATSRDGGGGEQYF. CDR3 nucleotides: TGTGCCACCAGCAGAGATGGAGGGGGGGGCGAGCAGTACTTC.

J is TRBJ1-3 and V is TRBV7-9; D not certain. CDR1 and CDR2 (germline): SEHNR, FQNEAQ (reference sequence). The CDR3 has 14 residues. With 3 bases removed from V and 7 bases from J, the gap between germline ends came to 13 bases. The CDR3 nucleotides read TGTGCCAGCAGCTTGCCCTTCTCGGTGAACACCATATATTTT. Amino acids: CASSLPFSVNTIYF.

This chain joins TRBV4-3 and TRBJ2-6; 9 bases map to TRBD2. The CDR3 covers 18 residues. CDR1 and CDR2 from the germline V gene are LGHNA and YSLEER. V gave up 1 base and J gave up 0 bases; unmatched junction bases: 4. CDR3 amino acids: CASSQGLAAYSGANVLTF. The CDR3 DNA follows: TGCGCCAGCAGCCAAGGACTAGCGGCCTACTCTGGGGCCAACGTCCTGACTTTC.

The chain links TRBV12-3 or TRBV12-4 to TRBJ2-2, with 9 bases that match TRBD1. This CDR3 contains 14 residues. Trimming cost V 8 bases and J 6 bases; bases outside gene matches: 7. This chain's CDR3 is CASRGTGSAGELFF. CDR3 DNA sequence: TGTGCCAGCCGTGGGACAGGGTCGGCCGGGGAGCTGTTTTTT.

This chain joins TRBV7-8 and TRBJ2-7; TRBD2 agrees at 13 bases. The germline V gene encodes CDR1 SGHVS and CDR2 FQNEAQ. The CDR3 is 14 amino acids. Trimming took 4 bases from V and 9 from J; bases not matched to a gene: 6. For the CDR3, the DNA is TGTGCCAGCAGCTCGAGGACTAGCGGGGGTGCGCAGTACTTC. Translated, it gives CASSSRTSGGAQYF.

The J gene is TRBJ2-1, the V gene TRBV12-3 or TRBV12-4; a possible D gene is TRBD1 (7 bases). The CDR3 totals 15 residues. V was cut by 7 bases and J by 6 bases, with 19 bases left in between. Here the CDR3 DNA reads TGTGCCAGCACACTATCAGGGGGGCTCGGCAATGAGCAGTTCTTC. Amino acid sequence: CASTLSGGLGNEQFF.